The 3 T cell receptor beta chains below all came from one sample that was sequenced in a study of cytomegalovirus exposure and HLA in healthy donors. In the PCR, 60 Vbeta and 13 Jbeta primers were used. Here immunoSEQ multiplex PCR was the method, and the copy in TCRdb shows in-frame clones only, minus some. This sample has over 150,000 clones, with roughly three quarters found just once. The sample comprised PBMCs. The receptor set was obtained from a man aged 25 to 40 in good health and CMV-seropositive.

V and J are TRBV5-1 and TRBJ2-7; 7 bases map to TRBD2. CDR1 SGHRS and CDR2 YFSETQ come from the germline V gene. The CDR3 totals 14 residues. J gave up 0 bases and V 4 bases, and 4 bases lay outside the gene matches. As DNA, the CDR3 is TGCGCCAGCAGCCTTGGACTAGACTCCTACGAGCAGTACTTC. Translating gives CASSLGLDSYEQYF.

This clone was detected only a few times. This rearrangement joins TRBV6-9 to TRBJ2-1, with 8 bases fitting TRBD2. The J segment lost 3 bases and the V segment lost 0 bases, leaving 10 bases of the junction unmatched. Germline-derived CDR1 and CDR2 are MNHGY and SVAAGI. CDR3 length: 18 residues. The DNA of the CDR3 is TGTGCCAGCAGTTATTCAAGTAAGAGCGGGAGAGTCTACAATGAGCAGTTCTTC. Protein sequence: CASSYSSKSGRVYNEQFF.

The chain uses TRBV9 and TRBJ2-3, with 9 bases identical to TRBD2. Trimming removed 4 bases from V and 4 bases from J; junction bases left unmatched: 10. The CDR3 covers 16 residues. Germline CDR1 is SGDLS and CDR2 is YYNGEE. The chain's CDR3 is CASSLYLAGVADTQYF. CDR3 nucleotides: TGTGCCAGCAGCTTATATTTAGCGGGAGTAGCAGATACGCAGTATTTT.